This entry concerns a single TCR beta chain. Its antigen is not identified. The V segment lost 4 bases and the J segment 4 bases; nucleotides outside the gene matches: 8. This CDR3 comprises 16 residues. Germline V CDR1 and CDR2: MDHEN, SYDVKM. This sample was included in a study of T cells in Graves' hyperthyroidism and ophthalmopathy. At the level of the study: Peripheral blood was taken when the disease was first diagnosed, before any treatment began. Study findings and constraints: Blood samples included most of the expanded thyroid clonotypes exceeding 0.001.

Amplified TCR beta CDR3 regions came from RNA transcripts. Primed by the HTBI set, a first-round RT-PCR was run on the TCR CDR3. Each CDR3 protein gets one entry after TCRdb re-called the multiplex PCR reads with MiXCR. The sample lists 370,000 or so distinct CDR3 sequences, 13% occurring once. On the basis of clinical symptoms, serum thyroxine and TRAb, thyroid ultrasound and orbital computed tomography, diagnoses were made. This receptor was obtained from a man aged 25-45 years with Graves' hyperthyroidism that later progressed to Graves' ophthalmopathy. The gene calls are TRBV28 and TRBJ2-2, with 8 bases identical to TRBD2. The sample was blood. In nucleotides, the CDR3 is TGTGCCAGCAGTTCGGAACTAGCGGTGAGCACCGGGGAGCTGTTTTTT. This codes for CASSSELAVSTGELFF.